This record concerns one TCR beta chain sequence. This record comes from a study of OX40 agonist ivuxolimab in advanced cancers. Study-level information: The study treated patients with ivuxolimab, an agonistic anti-OX40 (CD134) antibody. A male proportion of more than 75% was recorded, with mean age approximately 60 years and range about 20 to 85.

Trimming cost V 5 bases and J 0 bases, with 10 bases left between them. Germline V gives CDR1 ENHRY, CDR2 SYGVKD. The CDR3 length is 15 residues. Here immunoSEQ multiplex PCR was the method, and the copy in TCRdb shows in-frame clones only, minus some. The sample holds tens of thousands of clones; 85% to 90% are singletons and the top ten take around 3%. Sequences were derived from CD4+ or CD8+ T cells sorted from blood, sampled in a trial of the OX40 agonist ivuxolimab. The V and J genes are TRBV10-3 and TRBJ1-4; maybe TRBD1 (5 bases). This receptor was obtained from an adult with an advanced solid tumor such as melanoma, head and neck, liver or kidney cancer. The CDR3 here is CAISRPGTTNEKLFF. The DNA for the CDR3 is TGTGCCATCAGTCGACCAGGGACAACTAATGAAAAACTGTTTTTT.